This passage covers 8 T cell receptor beta chains from one sample sequenced in a study of T cell responses to AZD1222 COVID-19 vaccine. Profiling relied on immunoSEQ multiplex PCR, and the TCRdb table lists in-frame clones only, not all of them. The table has 150,000 to 160,000 clones, around nine tenths seen once. Here the sequenced sample was peripheral blood, taken on day 0 of AZD1222 vaccination. These receptors all stem from an adult in good health.

This clone was picked up one time. This sequence joins TRBV2 and TRBJ2-2; possibly TRBD1 or TRBD2 for D (5 bases each). Germline-derived CDR1 and CDR2 are SNHLY and FYNNEI. The V and J ends lost 3 bases and 6 bases respectively, with 14 bases between them. This CDR3 has 15 amino acids. CDR3: CASSEGTYFSGELFF. CDR3 DNA sequence: TGTGCCAGCAGTGAGGGGACCTATTTTTCCGGGGAGCTGTTTTTT.

V gene TRBV6-5 combines with J gene TRBJ1-6; weak D call: TRBD1 (5 bases). Germline values: CDR1 MNHEY, CDR2 SVGAGI. V lost 5 bases, J lost 5 bases, and 10 bases lay in between. The CDR3 covers 14 residues. DNA for the CDR3: TGTGCCAGCAGTCTACGGGACCATAATTCACCCCTCCACTTT. It codes for CASSLRDHNSPLHF.

V is TRBV7-2 and J is TRBJ1-1; D perhaps matches TRBD1 (6 bases). The ends were cut back, 4 bases at V and 2 bases at J, with 20 bases in the middle. Looked up from germline, CDR1 is SGHTA and CDR2 is FQGNSA. The CDR3 loop spans 17 amino acids. For the CDR3, the DNA is TGTGCCAGCAGCTCACAGGGTTTTCTTGGGCGAAACACTGAAGCTTTCTTT. Protein: CASSSQGFLGRNTEAFF.

This clone was detected once. The chain joins TRBV28 to TRBJ1-5, with a possible D match to TRBD1 (5 bases). Germline CDR1 MDHEN, CDR2 SYDVKM. CDR3 length: 13 residues. V gave up 3 bases and J gave up 7 bases, with 10 bases separating them. The CDR3 region has the DNA TGTGCCAGCAGTTTGTTTCGGGGCCAGCCCCAGCATTTT. The encoded protein is CASSLFRGQPQHF.

For the CDR3, the DNA is TGTGCCAGCACCGTTCTGGGACAGGAAAACATTCAGTACTTC. Its translation is CASTVLGQENIQYF. This sequence joins TRBV28 and TRBJ2-4, with 8 bases that match TRBD1. The CDR3 totals 14 residues. The germline CDR1 and CDR2 sequences are MDHEN and SYDVKM. Trimming removed 7 bases from V and 5 bases from J; junction bases left unmatched: 7.

The chain combines TRBV5-1 with TRBJ2-3, with no clear D. Germline CDR1 SGHRS, CDR2 YFSETQ. V was pared by 4 bases and J by 3 bases, with 12 bases between. This CDR3 is built from 14 residues. DNA for the CDR3: TGCGCCAGCAGCCCCATCGGCGGTACAGATACGCAGTATTTT. Amino acids: CASSPIGGTDTQYF.

The chain combines TRBV28 with TRBJ1-3, with D possibly matching TRBD1 (5 bases). V lost 3 bases, J lost 6 bases, and 9 bases lay in between. Germline-derived CDR1 and CDR2 are MDHEN and SYDVKM. The CDR3 consists of 13 residues. Here the CDR3 reads CASSLGVENTIYF. The CDR3 nucleotides read TGTGCCAGCAGTTTGGGGGTGGAAAACACCATATATTTT.

J is TRBJ1-4 and V is TRBV7-2, with D hard to call. Per the germline V gene, CDR1 is SGHTA and CDR2 is FQGNSA. CDR3 length equals 17 residues. V was clipped by 4 bases and J by 0 bases, with 15 bases between them. The chain's CDR3 is CASSSNPREATNEKLFF. The CDR3 DNA reads as TGTGCCAGCAGCTCAAACCCCCGAGAAGCAACTAATGAAAAACTGTTTTTT.